The next 20 T cell receptor beta chains were all read from a single sample in a study of regulatory T cells in long-lasting Graves disease. HTBI primers from iRepertoire and Arm-PCR of CDR3 regions yielded the TCR beta libraries. In TCRdb, the multiplex PCR reads were re-called with MiXCR into one record per CDR3 protein. The sample records a few hundred thousand distinct CDR3 sequences, about 20% being singletons. Indicated time point: persistent/refractory GD, antithyroid drugs over 5 years with positive TRAb. Construction of the TCR library relied on RNA isolated from PBMCs. Sequences were derived from peripheral blood mononuclear cells (PBMCs), sampled when the disease was refractory, from a patient treated with antithyroid drugs. These receptor sequences come from a female donor with Graves disease.

The V call is TRBV2, the J call TRBJ2-3; 9 bases align to TRBD2. Trimming took 9 bases from V and 4 from J; bases not matched to a gene: 11. CDR3 length equals 15 residues. CDR1 and CDR2 from the germline V gene are SNHLY and FYNNEI. Here the CDR3 reads CARRRSGRGADTQYF. The CDR3, as DNA: TGTGCCAGAAGGCGTAGCGGGAGAGGCGCAGATACGCAGTATTTT.

The rearrangement joins TRBV5-4 to TRBJ1-6, with 12 nucleotides matching TRBD1. The junction had 3 bases not matched to a gene; V was cut back by 4 bases and J by 4 bases. The germline V gene has CDR1 SGHNT and CDR2 YYREEE (reference sequence). The CDR3 has 16 amino acids. CDR3 bases: TGTGCCAGCAGCGTGGGACAGGGGGCTTATAATTCACCCCTCCACTTT. Protein: CASSVGQGAYNSPLHF.

In its sample, this clonotype was seen a few times. This chain joins TRBV6-1 and TRBJ2-1; either TRBD1 or TRBD2 may fit D (5 bases each). Trimming left V 5 bases short and J 0 bases short, with 14 bases between. The germline V gene has CDR1 MNHNS and CDR2 SASEGT. The CDR3 covers 16 residues. CDR3 loop: CASSPNWGSSYNEQFF. Here the CDR3 DNA reads TGTGCCAGCAGTCCTAATTGGGGGAGCTCCTACAATGAGCAGTTCTTC.

The table lists this clonotype with many counts. J is TRBJ2-5 and V is TRBV10-3; 7 nucleotides line up with TRBD1. Germline trimming cut 4 bases from V and 6 bases from J; bases unmatched to any gene: 8. Germline values: CDR1 ENHRY, CDR2 SYGVKD. This CDR3 has 14 residues. The CDR3 DNA reads TGTGCCATCAGTGGCGAGGGGGCGCGTCAGACCCAGTACTTC. Translating it yields CAISGEGARQTQYF.

The chain recombines TRBV29-1 with TRBJ1-1; D gene uncertain. This CDR3 contains 14 residues. Germline V gene lookup returns CDR1 SQVTM and CDR2 ANQGSEA. Trimming removed 3 bases at V and 3 bases at J, with 14 bases between. The CDR3 here is CSVEYQSVYTEAFF. Here the CDR3 DNA reads TGCAGCGTTGAGTATCAGAGCGTTTACACTGAAGCTTTCTTT.

J is TRBJ1-1 and V is TRBV9; D is unclear. The CDR3 runs to 14 residues. Per germline, CDR1 SGDLS and CDR2 YYNGEE. Trimming cost V 3 bases and J 1 base, with 10 bases left between them. The CDR3 loop is CASSASRGNTEAFF. Written as DNA, the CDR3 is TGTGCCAGCAGCGCATCCCGCGGGAACACTGAAGCTTTCTTT. Full variable domain (remainder filled in from reference TRBV9 and TRBJ1-1): DSGVTQTPKHLITATGQRVTLRCSPRSGDLSVYWYQQSLDQGLQFLIQYYNGEERAKGNILERFSAQQFPDLHSELNLSSLELGDSALYFCASSASRGNTEAFFGQGTRLTVV.

The J gene is TRBJ1-2, the V gene TRBV9, with 7 bases that match TRBD1. This CDR3 region has 13 residues. V dropped 3 bases and J dropped 6; count of bases not matched to a gene: 5. From germline, CDR1 is SGDLS and CDR2 YYNGEE. The CDR3 spells CASSADRANGYTF. In nucleotides, the CDR3 is TGTGCCAGCAGCGCAGACAGGGCCAATGGCTACACCTTC.

This clonotype showed up many times. The V call is TRBV2, the J call TRBJ1-2; 8 positions agree with TRBD1. V shed 5 bases, J shed 4 bases, and the junction held 9 bases outside the gene matches. Germline CDR1 is SNHLY and CDR2 is FYNNEI. The CDR3 runs 15 residues. The CDR3 DNA reads TGTGCCAGCAGTCCTCAGGGGGCGCTTTCCTATGGCTACACCTTC. Protein product: CASSPQGALSYGYTF.

The rearrangement links TRBV20-1 to TRBJ2-5; D may be TRBD1 or TRBD2 (5 bases each). With 0 bases removed from V and 1 base from J, the gap between germline ends came to 21 bases. This CDR3 contains 18 residues. The germline V gene has CDR1 DFQATT and CDR2 SNEGSKA (reference sequence). The CDR3 bases are TGCAGTGCTAGAGATCAATCGGGAAAGGGGCTTCCCCAAGAGACCCAGTACTTC. Protein: CSARDQSGKGLPQETQYF.

This clonotype was counted between two and nine times. This chain connects TRBV6-2 or TRBV6-3 to TRBJ2-7; TRBD1 matches at 9 bases. V lost 6 bases and J lost 4; bases outside the gene matches: 10. This CDR3 region has 15 residues. Germline CDR1 MNHEY, CDR2 SVGEGT. The CDR3 here is CASRSYGTGIYEQYF. CDR3 nucleotides: TGTGCCAGCAGGAGTTACGGGACAGGGATATACGAGCAGTACTTC.

This clonotype appeared many times. The genes are TRBV28 and TRBJ2-7, with 10 positions matching TRBD2. The CDR3 runs 19 residues. Germline CDR1 and CDR2: MDHEN and SYDVKM. The V and J ends lost 1 base and 0 bases, in that order; junction bases with no gene match: 12. CDR3 in amino acids: CASSLFPGLAEGSSYEQYF. The CDR3, as DNA: TGTGCCAGCAGTTTATTCCCAGGACTAGCGGAGGGGAGCTCCTACGAGCAGTACTTC.

CDR3 protein: CASSAGLPTGELFF. The CDR3 DNA sequence: TGTGCCAGCAGCGCGGGACTACCCACCGGGGAGCTGTTTTTT. The V and J genes are TRBV7-9 and TRBJ2-2; 7 nucleotides match TRBD2. There are 14 residues in the CDR3. V gave up 5 bases and J gave up 4 bases; unmatched junction bases: 4. Germline V gene sequence: CDR1 SEHNR, CDR2 FQNEAQ (reference sequence).

The chain carries TRBV30 and TRBJ1-2; TRBD1 agrees at 7 bases. The V segment lost 3 bases and the J segment 5 bases; nucleotides outside the gene matches: 6. Germline CDR1 is GTSNPN and CDR2 is SVGIG (reference sequence). This CDR3 region has 13 residues. The CDR3 loop reads CAWRSPTGYGYTF. CDR3 DNA sequence: TGTGCCTGGAGAAGCCCGACAGGGTATGGCTACACCTTC. Combining the CDR3 with reference TRBV30 and TRBJ1-2 gives the whole variable domain SQTIHQWPATLVQPVGSPLSLECTVEGTSNPNLYWYRQAAGRGLQLLFYSVGIGQISSEVPQNLSASRPQDRQFILSSKKLLLSDSGFYLCAWRSPTGYGYTFGSGTRLTVV.

There are a few counts of this clonotype. The chain couples TRBV6-1 to TRBJ1-4; no clear D gene. The germline V gene has CDR1 MNHNS and CDR2 SASEGT. The CDR3 extends over 11 amino acids. V lost 8 bases, J lost 16 bases, and 17 bases lay in between. CDR3 in DNA: TGTGCCAGCCGCCTATCTAAGGTGGAGTTTTTT. This gives the protein CASRLSKVEFF.

There are a few counts of this clonotype. V and J are TRBV5-1 and TRBJ2-7, with 7 bases lining up with TRBD1. This CDR3 region has 18 residues. CDR1 is SGHRS, CDR2 YFSETQ, per germline. The ends lost 1 base at V and 0 bases at J; junction bases unmatched: 13. The CDR3 here is CASSLSTRPGQSSYEQYF. CDR3 nucleotides: TGCGCCAGCAGCTTGAGCACTAGACCGGGACAGAGCTCCTACGAGCAGTACTTC.

V usage is TRBV28 and J usage is TRBJ2-7, with D perhaps matching TRBD1 (5 bases). CDR3 length: 14 residues. Germline CDR1 and CDR2: MDHEN and SYDVKM. V was cut by 7 bases and J by 0 bases, with 13 bases left in between. The CDR3 protein is CASIKGIASYEQYF. CDR3 nucleotides: TGTGCCAGCATTAAGGGGATAGCCTCCTACGAGCAGTACTTC.

This clonotype was counted at least ten times. The chain couples TRBV7-2 to TRBJ2-5, with 10 bases aligning to TRBD2. The CDR3 consists of 15 residues. V was clipped by 4 bases and J by 5 bases; unmatched bases: 7. Per the germline V gene, CDR1 is SGHTA and CDR2 is FQGNSA. The CDR3 loop reads CASSSPGLAMETQYF. The DNA for the CDR3 is TGTGCCAGCAGCTCACCGGGACTAGCGATGGAGACCCAGTACTTC.

The DNA of the CDR3 is TGTGCCATCAGTGAGTTTCGCGACCGAGGATTGACCAAAAACATTCAGTACTTC. This encodes CAISEFRDRGLTKNIQYF. The chain uses TRBV10-3 and TRBJ2-4; unclear D gene. The CDR3 is 18 amino acids. V was trimmed by 1 base and J by 2 bases, leaving 18 bases between them. The germline V gene has CDR1 ENHRY and CDR2 SYGVKD.

This clonotype appeared once. This sequence joins TRBV12-3 or TRBV12-4 and TRBJ1-2; 7 positions match TRBD1. The J segment lost 4 bases and the V segment lost 3 bases, leaving 8 bases of the junction unmatched. CDR3 size: 15 residues. The CDR3 protein is CASSLGQRRGYGYTF. As DNA, the CDR3 is TGTGCCAGCAGTTTGGGACAGAGACGGGGCTATGGCTACACCTTC.

This clonotype occurred many times. CDR3 in amino acids: CASSFKNSPLHF. The CDR3 DNA sequence: TGTGCCAGCAGTTTTAAGAATTCACCCCTCCACTTT. This chain joins TRBV12-3 or TRBV12-4 and TRBJ1-6; D call uncertain. The CDR3 runs 12 residues. Trimming removed 3 bases at V and 7 bases at J, with 4 bases between.